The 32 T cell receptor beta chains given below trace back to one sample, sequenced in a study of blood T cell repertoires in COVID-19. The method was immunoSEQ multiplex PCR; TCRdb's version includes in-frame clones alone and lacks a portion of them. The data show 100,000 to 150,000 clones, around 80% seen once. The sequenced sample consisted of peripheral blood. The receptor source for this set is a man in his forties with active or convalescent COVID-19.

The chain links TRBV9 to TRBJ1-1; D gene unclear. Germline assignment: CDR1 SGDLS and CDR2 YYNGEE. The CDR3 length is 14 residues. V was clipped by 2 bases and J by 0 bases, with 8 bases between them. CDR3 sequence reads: CASSVREVNTEAFF. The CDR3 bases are TGTGCCAGCAGCGTGAGGGAAGTGAACACTGAAGCTTTCTTT.

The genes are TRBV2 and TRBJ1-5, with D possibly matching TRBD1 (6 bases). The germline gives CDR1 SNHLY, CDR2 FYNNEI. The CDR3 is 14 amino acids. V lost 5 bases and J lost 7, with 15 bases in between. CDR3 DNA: TGTGCCAGCAGTTATACAGGGATCAGACAGCCCCAGCATTTT. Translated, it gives CASSYTGIRQPQHF.

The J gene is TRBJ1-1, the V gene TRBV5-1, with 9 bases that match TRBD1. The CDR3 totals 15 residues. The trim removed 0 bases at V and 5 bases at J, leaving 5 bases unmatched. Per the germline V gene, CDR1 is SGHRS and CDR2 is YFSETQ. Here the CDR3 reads CASSLEGTGRTEAFF. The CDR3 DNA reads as TGCGCCAGCAGCTTGGAGGGGACAGGGCGGACTGAAGCTTTCTTT.

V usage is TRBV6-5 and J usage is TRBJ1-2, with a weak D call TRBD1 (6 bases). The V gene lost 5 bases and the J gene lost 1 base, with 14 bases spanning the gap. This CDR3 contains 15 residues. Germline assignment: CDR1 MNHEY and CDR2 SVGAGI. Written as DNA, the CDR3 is TGTGCCAGCAGTCTCCAACAGGGCCTTAACTATGGCTACACCTTC. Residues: CASSLQQGLNYGYTF.

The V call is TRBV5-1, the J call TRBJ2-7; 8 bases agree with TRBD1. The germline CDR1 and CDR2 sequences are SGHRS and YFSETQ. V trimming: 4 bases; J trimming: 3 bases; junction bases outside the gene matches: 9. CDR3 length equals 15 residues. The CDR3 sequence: CASSDPGQALYEQYF. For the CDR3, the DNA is TGCGCCAGCAGCGACCCGGGACAGGCCCTCTACGAGCAGTACTTC.

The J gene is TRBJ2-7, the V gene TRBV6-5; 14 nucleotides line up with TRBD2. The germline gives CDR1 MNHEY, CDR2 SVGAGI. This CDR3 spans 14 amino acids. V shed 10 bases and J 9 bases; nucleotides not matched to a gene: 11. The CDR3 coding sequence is TGTGCCACACGCCCCGGGACTAGCGGGAGTGTGCAGTACTTC. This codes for CATRPGTSGSVQYF.

CDR3 sequence (DNA): TGTGCCAGCAGACAACAGGGGACTGGGGCCAACGTCCTGACTTTC. It is translated as CASRQQGTGANVLTF. The chain carries TRBV6-5 and TRBJ2-6; 7 bases map to TRBD1. CDR1 and CDR2 from the germline V gene are MNHEY and SVGAGI. The CDR3 runs to 15 residues. V trimming: 6 bases; J trimming: 2 bases; junction bases outside the gene matches: 4.

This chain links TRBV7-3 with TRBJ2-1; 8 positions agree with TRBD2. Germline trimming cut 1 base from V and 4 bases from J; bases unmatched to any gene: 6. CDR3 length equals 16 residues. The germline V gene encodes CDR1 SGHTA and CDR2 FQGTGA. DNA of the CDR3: TGTGCCAGCAGCTTAAAAGGGACTAGGATATACAATGAGCAGTTCTTC. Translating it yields CASSLKGTRIYNEQFF.

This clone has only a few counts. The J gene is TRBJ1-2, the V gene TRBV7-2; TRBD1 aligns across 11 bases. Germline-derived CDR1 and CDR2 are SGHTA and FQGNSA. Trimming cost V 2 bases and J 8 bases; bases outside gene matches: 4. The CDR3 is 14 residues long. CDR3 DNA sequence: TGTGCCAGCAGCTTACCGGGACAGGGGGAAGGCTACACCTTC. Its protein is CASSLPGQGEGYTF.

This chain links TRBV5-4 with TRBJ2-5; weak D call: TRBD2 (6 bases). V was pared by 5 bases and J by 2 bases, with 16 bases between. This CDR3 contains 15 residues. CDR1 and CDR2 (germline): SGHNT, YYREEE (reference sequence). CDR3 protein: CASRGGGNGQETQYF. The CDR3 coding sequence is TGTGCCAGCAGGGGAGGAGGGAATGGGCAAGAGACCCAGTACTTC.

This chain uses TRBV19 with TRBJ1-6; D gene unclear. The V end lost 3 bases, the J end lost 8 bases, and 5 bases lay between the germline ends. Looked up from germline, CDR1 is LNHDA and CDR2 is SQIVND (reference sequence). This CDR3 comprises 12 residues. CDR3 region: CASSIGDSPLHF. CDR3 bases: TGTGCCAGTAGTATCGGGGATTCACCCCTCCACTTT.

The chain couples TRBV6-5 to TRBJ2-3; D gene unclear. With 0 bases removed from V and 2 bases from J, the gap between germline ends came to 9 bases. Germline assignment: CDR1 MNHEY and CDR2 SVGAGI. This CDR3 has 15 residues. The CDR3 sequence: CASSYSSADTDTQYF. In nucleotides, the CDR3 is TGTGCCAGCAGTTACTCGAGTGCGGACACAGATACGCAGTATTTT.

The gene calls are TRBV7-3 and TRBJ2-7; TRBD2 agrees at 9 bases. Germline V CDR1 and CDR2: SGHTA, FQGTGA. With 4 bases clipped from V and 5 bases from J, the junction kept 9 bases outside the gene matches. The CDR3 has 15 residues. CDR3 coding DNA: TGTGCCAGCAGCTCGGCCGGCGGGAGGGCCAACGAGCAGTACTTC. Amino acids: CASSSAGGRANEQYF.

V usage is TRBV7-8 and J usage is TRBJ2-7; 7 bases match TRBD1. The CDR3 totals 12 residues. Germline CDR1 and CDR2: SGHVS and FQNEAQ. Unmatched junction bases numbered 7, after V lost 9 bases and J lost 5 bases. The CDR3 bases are TGTGCCAGTGGGACAGCCCAAGACGAGCAGTACTTC. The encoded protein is CASGTAQDEQYF.

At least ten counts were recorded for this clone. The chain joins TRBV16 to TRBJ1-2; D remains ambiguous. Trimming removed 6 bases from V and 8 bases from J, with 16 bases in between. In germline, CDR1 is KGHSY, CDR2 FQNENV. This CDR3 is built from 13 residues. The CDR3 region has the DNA TGTGCCAGCAGTACGGTGGGCCTGGCCGGCTACACCTTC. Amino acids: CASSTVGLAGYTF.

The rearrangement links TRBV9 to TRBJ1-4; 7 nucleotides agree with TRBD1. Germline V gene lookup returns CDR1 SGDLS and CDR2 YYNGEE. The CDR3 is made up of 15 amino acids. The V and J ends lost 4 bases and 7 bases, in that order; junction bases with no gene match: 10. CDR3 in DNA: TGTGCCAGCAGCCCAAATCAGGGGGGCAGTGAAAAACTGTTTTTT. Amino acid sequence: CASSPNQGGSEKLFF.

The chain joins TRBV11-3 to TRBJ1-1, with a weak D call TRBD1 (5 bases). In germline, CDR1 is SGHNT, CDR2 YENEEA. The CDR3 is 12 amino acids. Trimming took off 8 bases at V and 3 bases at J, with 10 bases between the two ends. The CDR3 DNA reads TGTGCCAGCCGTGGGGGGGACACTGAAGCTTTCTTT. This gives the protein CASRGGDTEAFF.

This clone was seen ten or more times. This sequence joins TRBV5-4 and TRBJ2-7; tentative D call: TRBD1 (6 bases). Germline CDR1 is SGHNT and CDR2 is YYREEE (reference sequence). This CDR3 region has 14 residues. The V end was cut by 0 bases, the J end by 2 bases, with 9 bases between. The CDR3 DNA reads TGTGCCAGCAGCTTGGGGACAGAGACCTACGAGCAGTACTTC. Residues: CASSLGTETYEQYF.

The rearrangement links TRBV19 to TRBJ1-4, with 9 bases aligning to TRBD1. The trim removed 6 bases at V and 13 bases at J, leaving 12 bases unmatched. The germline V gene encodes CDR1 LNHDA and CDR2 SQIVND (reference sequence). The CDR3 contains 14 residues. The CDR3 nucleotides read TGTGCCAGTAGGGCCGGGACAGGGTTTGCAGGACTGTTTTTT. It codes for CASRAGTGFAGLFF.

CDR3 bases: TGTGCCAGCAGTTACGCCCCCCCGCAGGCTGAAGCTTTCTTT. Protein product: CASSYAPPQAEAFF. This sequence joins TRBV6-6 and TRBJ1-1; no clear D. Trimming shortened V by 2 bases and J by 6 bases, and 13 bases separated the two germline ends. Germline CDR1 and CDR2: MNHNY and SVGAGI (reference sequence). This CDR3 contains 14 residues.

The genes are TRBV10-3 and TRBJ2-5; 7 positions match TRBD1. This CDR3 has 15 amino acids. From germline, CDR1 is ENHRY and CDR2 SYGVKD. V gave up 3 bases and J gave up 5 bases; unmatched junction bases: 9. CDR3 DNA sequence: TGTGCCATCAGTGATAGGACAGGTTCCCGGGAGACCCAGTACTTC. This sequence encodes CAISDRTGSRETQYF.

This CDR3 reads CASCGTGCNTEAFF. The CDR3, as DNA: TGCGCCAGCTGCGGGACAGGGTGTAACACTGAAGCTTTCTTT. The rearrangement joins TRBV10-1 to TRBJ1-1; 9 bases match TRBD1. The CDR3 contains 14 residues. V lost 8 bases and J lost 2; bases outside the gene matches: 6. Germline CDR1 WNHNN, CDR2 SYGVQD (reference sequence).

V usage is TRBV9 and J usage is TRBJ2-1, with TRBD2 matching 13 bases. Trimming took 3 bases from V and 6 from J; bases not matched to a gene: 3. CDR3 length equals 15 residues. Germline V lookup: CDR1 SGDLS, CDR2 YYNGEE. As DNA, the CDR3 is TGTGCCAGCAGCGGCCGACTAGCGGGGGGCAATGAGCAGTTCTTC. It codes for CASSGRLAGGNEQFF.

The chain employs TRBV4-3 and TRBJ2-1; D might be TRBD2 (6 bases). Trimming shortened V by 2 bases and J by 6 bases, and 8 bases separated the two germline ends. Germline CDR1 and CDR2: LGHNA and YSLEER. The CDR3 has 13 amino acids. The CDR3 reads CASSQSGGNEQFF. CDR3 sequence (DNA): TGCGCCAGCAGCCAATCCGGGGGCAATGAGCAGTTCTTC.

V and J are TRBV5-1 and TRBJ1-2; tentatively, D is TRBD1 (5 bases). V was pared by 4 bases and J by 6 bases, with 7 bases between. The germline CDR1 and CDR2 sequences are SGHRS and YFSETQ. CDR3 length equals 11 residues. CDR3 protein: CASSPGDGYTF. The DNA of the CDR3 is TGCGCCAGCAGCCCGGGGGATGGCTACACCTTC.

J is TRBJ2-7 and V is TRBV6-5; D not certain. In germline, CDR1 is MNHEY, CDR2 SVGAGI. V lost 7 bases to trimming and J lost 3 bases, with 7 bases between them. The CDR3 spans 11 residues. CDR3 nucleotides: TGTGCCAGCAAGATAGTCTACGAGCAGTACTTC. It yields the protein CASKIVYEQYF.

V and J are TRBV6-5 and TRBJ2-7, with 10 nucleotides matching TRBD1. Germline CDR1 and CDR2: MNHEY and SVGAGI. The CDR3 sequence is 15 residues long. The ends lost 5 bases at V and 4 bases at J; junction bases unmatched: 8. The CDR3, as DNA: TGTGCCAGCAGTCCCGGGACAGGGGAAAGATACGAGCAGTACTTC. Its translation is CASSPGTGERYEQYF.

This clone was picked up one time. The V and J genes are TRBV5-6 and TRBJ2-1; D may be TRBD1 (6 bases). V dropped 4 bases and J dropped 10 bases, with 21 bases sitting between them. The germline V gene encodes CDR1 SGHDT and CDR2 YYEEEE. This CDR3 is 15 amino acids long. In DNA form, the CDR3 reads TGTGCCAGCAGCCCGGGAACAGGGTCACTGCGGGAGCAGTTCTTC. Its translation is CASSPGTGSLREQFF.

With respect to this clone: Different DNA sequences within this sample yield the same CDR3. In DNA form, the CDR3 reads TGCGCCAGCAGCTTACAGGGCTCTGGAAACACCATATATTTT. Encoded protein: CASSLQGSGNTIYF. The rearrangement joins TRBV5-1 to TRBJ1-3; D is possibly TRBD1 (6 bases). This CDR3 has 14 residues. Germline V gene lookup returns CDR1 SGHRS and CDR2 YFSETQ. Between the trimmed V and J ends, which lost 2 bases and 0 bases, there was a span of 6 bases.

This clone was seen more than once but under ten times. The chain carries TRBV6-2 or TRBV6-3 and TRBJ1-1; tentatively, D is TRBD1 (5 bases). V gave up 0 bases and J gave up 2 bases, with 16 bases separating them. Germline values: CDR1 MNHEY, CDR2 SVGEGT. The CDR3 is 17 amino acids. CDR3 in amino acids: CASSYSLLEGPNTEAFF. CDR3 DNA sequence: TGTGCCAGCAGTTACTCTCTCCTGGAGGGACCTAACACTGAAGCTTTCTTT.

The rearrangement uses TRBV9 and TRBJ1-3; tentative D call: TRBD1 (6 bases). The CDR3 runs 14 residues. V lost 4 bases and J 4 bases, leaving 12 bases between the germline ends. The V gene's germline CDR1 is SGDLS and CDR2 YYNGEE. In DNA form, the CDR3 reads TGTGCCAGCAGCTCGTTCGACAGGGGAAACACCATATATTTT. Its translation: CASSSFDRGNTIYF.

The CDR3 DNA follows: TGTGCCAGCAGCTTAAAGGCGGGCAGGGGCGGCTATGGCTACACCTTC. This gives the protein CASSLKAGRGGYGYTF. The chain employs TRBV7-9 and TRBJ1-2, with a tentative D call TRBD1 (6 bases). Trimming took off 2 bases at V and 4 bases at J, with 17 bases between the two ends. Per the germline V gene, CDR1 is SEHNR and CDR2 is FQNEAQ (reference sequence). The CDR3 sequence is 16 residues long.